This T cell receptor (beta chain) was observed in a study of regulatory T cells in long-lasting Graves disease (dated by TCRdb to the early 2020s). About the study as a whole: Persistent Graves' disease meant more than 5 years of antithyroid drug treatment with TSH receptor autoantibodies that stayed positive. Patients with persistent Graves' disease were compared with patients with newly diagnosed Graves' disease using TCR sequencing and RNA sequencing of peripheral blood. The study was registered as a clinical trial and conducted in China. A total of around 35 samples were covered by TCR sequencing, comprising around 13 persistent and around 20 newly diagnosed Graves' disease patients. Persistent Graves' disease patients in the clinical cohort had taken antithyroid drugs for roughly ten years on average.

Paper-wide results and their limitations: Only peripheral blood was studied, because thyroid tissue, the primary lesion, was inaccessible. A larger number of public clonotypes was shared among persistent patients (around 2,700) than among newly diagnosed patients (around 970). The small sample size was acknowledged by the authors as a limitation that may reduce accuracy. Compared with newly diagnosed patients, patients with persistent Graves' disease had lower TCR Shannon entropy and fewer highly expanded clones, which suggests clonal expansion. Sequencing and analysis were restricted to the TCR beta chain. TRBV28, TRBJ1-2 and TRBJ2-5 were preferentially used in persistent disease, while TRBV20-1 and TRBJ2-1 were favored in newly diagnosed disease.

This clonotype has at least ten counts. Its antigen target is currently unknown. No per-base quality is available; no much larger clone lies one base away. Including cysteine and phenylalanine, the CDR3 has 12 amino acids. Only the CDR3 region is kept as DNA, spanning 36 bases read in frame from base 1. Cut back by 6 bases and 0 bases, the V and J ends lie 5 bases apart. The time point label for this specimen denotes: persistent/refractory GD, antithyroid drugs over 5 years with positive TRAb. For both TCR sequencing and RNA sequencing, RNA was extracted from PBMCs using TRIzol. The diagnosis of Graves' disease followed American Thyroid Association guidelines. Patients for the study were recruited at an endocrinology department in Xi'an, China. Each patient gave roughly 10 milliliters of peripheral blood, collected in an EDTA anticoagulant tube. Ficoll Paque Plus density gradient separation was used to isolate PBMCs, and no further T cell sorting was performed. An Agilent 2100 Bioanalyzer and agarose gel were used to check RNA quality, while a NanoDrop 2000 measured RNA concentration.

Receptor libraries were prepared by multiplex PCR. Sequencing was carried out with an Illumina HiSeq 4000. CDR3 regions were amplified by Arm-PCR with iRepertoire HTBI primers to construct TCR beta libraries. Before sequencing, the PCR products went through gel purification. On the authors' methods: A total of fewer than 65 TRBV and 14 TRBJ segments were identified across samples and were used for gene usage analysis of CDR3 amino acid clonotypes. COPE and FqMerger were used to merge filtered high-quality paired reads into contigs. BLAST was used to align contigs to the IMGT TRBV, TRBD and TRBJ reference genes, and CDR3 was defined following IMGT. Clonotypes above 0.1% frequency were classified as highly expanded clones. Repertoire diversity was measured by Shannon entropy, and V-J evenness by the Gini coefficient. A clonotype was considered public if more than one individual shared it. TCRdb reworked the public reads: Q25 trimming with fastp, MiXCR clone assembly, productive beta chains retained. A single entry per CDR3 protein holds the most common genes and DNA from its merged rows. It is TCRdb's table, rather than the study itself, that gives the V and J calls and clone size. A total of some 370,000 distinct CDR3 sequences appear in this sample, roughly 20% of them only once. The top ten constitute less than 25% of the sample.

The V and J genes are TRBV12-3 or TRBV12-4 and TRBJ1-1; the D gene assignment is ambiguous. Sequencing used peripheral blood mononuclear cells (PBMCs), obtained when the disease was refractory, from a patient treated with antithyroid drugs. This TCR was sampled from a female donor with Graves disease. The CDR3 protein is CASRGMNTEAFF. The nucleotide sequence is given as TGTGCCAGCAGGGGCATGAACACTGAAGCTTTCTTT.